This TCR beta chain was found in a study of control samples from healthy donors and cancer patients (dated by TCRdb to 2020 to 2022). Library construction relied on the immunoSEQ multiplex PCR assay. The table comes from immuneACCESS by way of TCRdb, which keeps in-frame sequences with V and J called. Part of the clones is missing from these tables; in studies checked, under half for an unresolved V gene and the rest for unknown reasons. The sample has about 160,000 clones on record, about 94% of them singletons. The ten largest make up approximately 8% of the sample. V is reduced by 1 base and J by 5 bases, leaving a spacing of 8 bases between them. Looking up the germline V gene yields CDR1 SGHDN and CDR2 FVKESK. Spanning cysteine to phenylalanine, the CDR3 consists of 13 amino acids. The only DNA kept is the CDR3, 39 bases in frame from the first base. As for this clone: Its antigen remains undetermined. Base qualities are missing; no much larger clone stands one base away.

Sequencing was done on a sample of blood. This TCR came from a woman aged 40 to 49 in good health. The chain is encoded by TRBV14 joined to TRBJ1-2; a tentative D match to TRBD1 spans 6 bases. The CDR3 has the sequence CASSQGQAYGYTF. The nucleotide sequence reads as follows: TGTGCCAGCAGCCAAGGACAGGCATATGGCTACACCTTC.